The T cell receptor beta chain described here comes from a study of human T cells and chemical hapten exposure. On the study more broadly: Across its approximately 25 weeks, the study gave patients weekly diphenylcyclopropenone doses to the scalp. Whole-study findings and limits: The study found expanded TCRs formed significantly more large CDR3 similarity clusters than controls.

In the case of this clonotype: No antigen is known for it.

TCRdb used MiXCR to reprocess the RACE reads, holding one entry per CDR3 protein. This sample yields roughly 200,000 distinct CDR3 sequences, of which approximately 24% are seen a single time; under 2.5% belongs to the top ten. The V end lost 3 bases, the J end lost 0 bases, and 3 bases lay between the germline ends. Germline assignment: CDR1 SQVTM and CDR2 ANQGSEA. The CDR3 is made up of 13 amino acids. Time point: patch test 3, about 24 weeks after DPC sensitization. The treatment is: therapeutic diphenylcyclopropenone sensitization with weekly scalp DPC. Blood was collected ahead of every patch test applied. Total RNA was extracted from unfractionated whole blood.

This chain connects TRBV29-1 to TRBJ2-6; no definite D call. This TCR was sampled from a woman between 40 and 50 years old with alopecia areata. Some clones in this sample may be carry-over from other donors' samples. The sequencing here drew on whole blood, taken in connection with sensitization to the hapten diphenylcyclopropenone (DPC). CDR3 nucleotide sequence: TGCAGCGTTGACTTCTCTGGGGCCAACGTCCTGACTTTC. Residues: CSVDFSGANVLTF.